These T cell receptor beta chains were read from a single sample in a study of sequential checkpoint blockade in melanoma. The repertoire was sequenced with immunoSEQ multiplex PCR; TCRdb's copy has only in-frame clones and lacks some. The sample records 17,000 or so clones, 56% being singletons. Specimen: CD8+ T cells sorted from blood (inferred from file names), collected from a patient given nivolumab and ipilimumab in sequence. These receptors all stem from a human donor with melanoma. The CDR3 runs from the conserved cysteine through the conserved F or W. A D gene is named only where the DNA matches it firmly. Some rows mark clone size as missing; the rest say once, few, many or name a class of expanded clone.

J gene	V gene	D gene	clone size	CDR3 DNA	CDR3 protein
TRBJ1-2	TRBV6-5	.	.	TGTGCCAGCAGCCTCGGGACTTACTATGGCTACACCTTC	CASSLGTYYGYTF
TRBJ1-1	TRBV11-2	TRBD1	.	TGTGCCAGCAGCTTAGGGGGGACAGGGGTCACTGAAGCTTTCTTT	CASSLGGTGVTEAFF
TRBJ2-7	TRBV30	.	.	TGTGCCTGGGGTAGCGGTTTTACCTACGAGCAGTACTTC	CAWGSGFTYEQYF
TRBJ2-1	TRBV6-5	.	.	TGTGCCAGCGGCCGACTTCCGAGCTCCTACAATGAGCAGTTCTTC	CASGRLPSSYNEQFF
TRBJ1-5	TRBV4-1	TRBD1	.	TGCGCCAGCAGCCAAGTCTTGGACAGGGTGCAGCCCCAGCATTTT	CASSQVLDRVQPQHF
TRBJ2-2	TRBV9	.	.	TGTGCCAGCAGTTCGTCCGGGGAGCTGTTTTTT	CASSSSGELFF
TRBJ2-5	TRBV6-5	TRBD1	.	TGTGCCAGCAGTTACGGGACAGGGCGCGCCACCCAGTACTTC	CASSYGTGRATQYF
TRBJ1-1	TRBV9	.	few	TGTGCCAGCAGCCCCGGGGTGGTCACTGAAGCTTTCTTT	CASSPGVVTEAFF
TRBJ2-7	TRBV2	.	.	TGTGCCAGCAGCTTCACAGGGGTAGCGGACGAGCAGTACTTC	CASSFTGVADEQYF
TRBJ2-5	TRBV2	TRBD1	few	TGTGCCAGCTATTCAGGGGGCCTAGAGACCCAGTACTTC	CASYSGGLETQYF
TRBJ1-1	TRBV6-5	.	few	TGTGCCAGCAGTAACACAGTAGAAGCTTTCTTT	CASSNTVEAFF
TRBJ1-6	TRBV6-5	.	.	TGTGCCAGCAGATACGGAACAGGTCCTAATTCACCCCTCCACTTT	CASRYGTGPNSPLHF
TRBJ2-6	TRBV4-1	.	.	TGCGCCAGCAGCGAGAGACCCTGGGGCGCTGGGGCCAACGTCCTGACTTTC	CASSERPWGAGANVLTF